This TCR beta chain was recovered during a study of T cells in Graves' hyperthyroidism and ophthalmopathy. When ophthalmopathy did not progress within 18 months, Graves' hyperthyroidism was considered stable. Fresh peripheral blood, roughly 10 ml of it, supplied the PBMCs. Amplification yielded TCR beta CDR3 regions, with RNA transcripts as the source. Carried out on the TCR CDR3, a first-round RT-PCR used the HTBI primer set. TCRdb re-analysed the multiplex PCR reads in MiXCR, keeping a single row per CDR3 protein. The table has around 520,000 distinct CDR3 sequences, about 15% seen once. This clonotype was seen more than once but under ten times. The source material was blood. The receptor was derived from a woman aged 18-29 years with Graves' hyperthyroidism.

CDR3: CASSIVGDGQGDYEQYF. In DNA form, the CDR3 reads TGTGCCAGTAGTATAGTGGGGGACGGTCAGGGGGACTACGAGCAGTACTTC. This chain joins TRBV19 and TRBJ2-7; 7 nucleotides align to TRBD1. J was trimmed by 3 bases and V by 1 base; bases with no gene match: 12. From germline, CDR1 is LNHDA and CDR2 SQIVND (reference sequence). The CDR3 extends over 17 amino acids.